Presented here are 14 T cell receptor beta chains from one specimen sequenced in a study of glioma-infiltrating T cells after dendritic cell vaccination. Generated by immunoSEQ multiplex PCR, the TCRdb table keeps only in-frame clones and is missing some. The sample holds about 82,000 clones, about 90% seen once. Sample: blood, taken before dendritic cell vaccination. The source of these receptors is a human donor with glioblastoma.

V and J are TRBV5-6 and TRBJ2-7; the match to TRBD2 covers 7 bases. The V and J ends lost 2 bases and 1 base, in that order; junction bases with no gene match: 12. This CDR3 comprises 17 residues. Germline V lookup: CDR1 SGHDT, CDR2 YYEEEE. This CDR3 is CASSFGTGLAASYEQYF. CDR3 nucleotide sequence: TGTGCCAGCAGCTTTGGGACTGGCCTAGCGGCTTCCTACGAGCAGTACTTC.

V gene TRBV5-1 combines with J gene TRBJ2-5; tentative D call: TRBD1 (6 bases). The CDR3 is made up of 15 amino acids. The germline CDR1 and CDR2 sequences are SGHRS and YFSETQ. V lost 0 bases and J lost 1, with 10 bases in between. CDR3 coding DNA: TGCGCCAGCAGCTTGGGGGGGCCCCGCCAAGAGACCCAGTACTTC. Translation: CASSLGGPRQETQYF.

V and J are TRBV7-2 and TRBJ1-4; the match to TRBD1 covers 8 bases. Germline V gene data show CDR1 as SGHTA and CDR2 as FQGNSA. The CDR3 runs to 13 residues. V lost 5 bases to trimming and J lost 6 bases; unmatched junction nucleotides: 2. The CDR3 DNA reads as TGTGCCAGCAGCCGGACAGGGTATGAAAAACTGTTTTTT. Amino acids: CASSRTGYEKLFF.

The chain couples TRBV4-1 to TRBJ2-5; TRBD2 matches 8 bases. V trimming: 1 base; J trimming: 3 bases; junction bases outside the gene matches: 7. The CDR3 has 16 residues. The germline CDR1 and CDR2 sequences are MGHRA and YSYEKL. In DNA form, the CDR3 reads TGCGCCAGCAGCCAAGGCGGGGGGAACGATGAAGAGACCCAGTACTTC. This codes for CASSQGGGNDEETQYF.

The CDR3 loop is CASRTGVTTNEKLFF. The CDR3 bases are TGTGCCAGCAGGACAGGGGTCACAACTAATGAAAAACTGTTTTTT. This chain joins TRBV2 and TRBJ1-4, with 8 bases fitting TRBD1. Germline CDR1 reads SNHLY; CDR2 reads FYNNEI. The CDR3 has 15 amino acids. With 6 bases clipped from V and 0 bases from J, the junction kept 3 bases outside the gene matches.

To note about this clone: Other DNA sequences in the sample encode the same CDR3. The rearrangement joins TRBV6-1 to TRBJ1-6, with D perhaps TRBD1 (5 bases). Trimming stripped 1 base from V and 3 bases from J, with 10 bases between. Germline V lookup: CDR1 MNHNS, CDR2 SASEGT. The CDR3 loop spans 16 amino acids. The CDR3 DNA is TGTGCCAGCAGTGAAGTGCAGGGTTACTATAATTCACCCCTCCACTTT. Its translation is CASSEVQGYYNSPLHF.

The chain joins TRBV13 to TRBJ1-2; 9 positions match TRBD1. With 7 bases clipped from V and 9 bases from J, the junction kept 12 bases outside the gene matches. Germline assignment: CDR1 PRHDT and CDR2 FYEKMQ (reference sequence). The CDR3 spans 14 residues. The CDR3 loop reads CASNWDRERSSYTF. CDR3 nucleotides: TGTGCCAGCAACTGGGACAGGGAAAGGAGTAGCTACACCTTC.

The rearrangement joins TRBV5-1 to TRBJ1-3, with D unresolved. Germline assignment: CDR1 SGHRS and CDR2 YFSETQ. Trimming stripped 4 bases from V and 0 bases from J, with 14 bases between. The CDR3 extends over 16 amino acids. The CDR3 loop reads CASSPGPGLSGNTIYF. In DNA form, the CDR3 reads TGCGCCAGCAGCCCAGGACCCGGACTCTCTGGAAACACCATATATTTT.

In its sample, this clone was seen once. V and J are TRBV9 and TRBJ1-3; 7 positions match TRBD1. There are 14 residues in the CDR3. The ends lost 3 bases at V and 3 bases at J; junction bases unmatched: 3. Germline V gene lookup returns CDR1 SGDLS and CDR2 YYNGEE. The CDR3 nucleotides read TGTGCCAGCAGCGGTACAGGGGTTGGAAACACCATATATTTT. The encoded protein is CASSGTGVGNTIYF.

The chain has TRBV7-8 and TRBJ2-5; D is perhaps TRBD1 (5 bases). V gave up 0 bases and J gave up 5 bases, with 16 bases separating them. The CDR3 has 16 residues. Germline V lookup: CDR1 SGHVS, CDR2 FQNEAQ. CDR3 in DNA: TGTGCCAGCAGCTTAGCGGAAGGGGCCGGATGGGAGACCCAGTACTTC. Translating it yields CASSLAEGAGWETQYF.

This CDR3 is CASSADRVDGYTF. The CDR3 coding sequence is TGTGCCAGCAGCGCAGACAGGGTCGATGGCTACACCTTC. The rearrangement joins TRBV2 to TRBJ1-2; 7 bases fit TRBD1. The V gene's germline CDR1 is SNHLY and CDR2 FYNNEI. This CDR3 region has 13 residues. The V segment lost 6 bases and the J segment 6 bases; nucleotides outside the gene matches: 7.

As to this clone: This CDR3 is also generated by other DNA sequences in the sample. V and J are TRBV27 and TRBJ1-1; D is unresolved. The CDR3 runs 13 residues. V lost 6 bases to trimming and J lost 11 bases, with 19 bases between them. Germline lookup yields CDR1 MNHEY and CDR2 SMNVEV (reference sequence). CDR3: CASSLNSGGVAFF. CDR3 DNA: TGTGCCAGCAGCTTAAATTCGGGCGGGGTCGCTTTCTTT.

The V gene is TRBV7-6, the J gene TRBJ2-6; TRBD1 matches at 10 bases. V gave up 3 bases and J gave up 0 bases; unmatched junction bases: 2. Germline V gives CDR1 SGHVS, CDR2 FNYEAQ. The CDR3 consists of 17 residues. The chain's CDR3 is CASSFGTGDSGANVLTF. CDR3 nucleotides: TGTGCCAGCAGCTTCGGGACAGGGGACTCTGGGGCCAACGTCCTGACTTTC.

The chain joins TRBV25-1 to TRBJ2-5; 8 bases are shared with TRBD2. The CDR3 has 17 residues. CDR1 MGHDK and CDR2 SYGVNS come from the germline V gene. The ends lost 4 bases at V and 3 bases at J; junction bases unmatched: 13. CDR3 nucleotide sequence: TGTGCCAGCAGTGTGGGAGGGCGGGGGGCCGCCAAAGAGACCCAGTACTTC. Residues: CASSVGGRGAAKETQYF.